This TCR beta chain was retrieved from a study of CD8+CD57+ T cells in acquired aplastic anemia. The wider study: DNA from sorted CD4+ and CD8+ cells averaged around 3 ug.

This CDR3 is built from 14 residues. Germline V gene sequence: CDR1 SGHTA, CDR2 FQGNSA. The V end was cut by 4 bases, the J end by 6 bases, with 13 bases between. TCR beta VDJ and CDR3 profiling used genomic DNA as template. TCRdb itself ran the reads through MiXCR, one entry per CDR3 protein. This table holds over 150,000 distinct CDR3 sequences, 70% to 80% found once. Sequencing involved patients with CD8+CD57+ cell expansion previously shown by flow cytometry. Every one of the patients had aplastic anemia (severe, acquired). The chain uses TRBV7-2 and TRBJ2-1, with TRBD1 as a possible D gene (5 bases). The sequence was obtained from a human donor with aplastic anemia. The sequenced material came from sorted CD4+, CD8+, or CD8+CD57+ T cells (not recorded which) from PBMCs. This CDR3 reads CASSSVTGFNEQFF. The CDR3 coding sequence is TGTGCCAGCAGCTCGGTAACAGGTTTCAATGAGCAGTTCTTC.